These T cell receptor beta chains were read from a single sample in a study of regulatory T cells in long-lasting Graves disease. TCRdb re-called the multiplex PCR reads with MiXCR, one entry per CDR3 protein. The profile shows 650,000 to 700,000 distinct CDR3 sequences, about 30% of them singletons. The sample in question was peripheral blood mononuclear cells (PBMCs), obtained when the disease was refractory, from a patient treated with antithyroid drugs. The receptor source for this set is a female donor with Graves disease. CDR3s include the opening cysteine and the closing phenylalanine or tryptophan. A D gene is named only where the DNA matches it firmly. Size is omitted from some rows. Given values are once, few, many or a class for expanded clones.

CDR3nt: TGTGCCAGCAGCTCTCACGCTCGACTAGCGCCTAGCCAGTTCTTC
CDR3aa: CASSSHARLAPSQFF
j_gene: TRBJ2-1
d_gene: TRBD2
v_gene: TRBV11-2
abundance: NA

CDR3nt: TGTGCCAGCAGCGGAGAGGGGGGGACTTATACTGACGAGCAGTACTTC
CDR3aa: CASSGEGGTYTDEQYF
j_gene: TRBJ2-7
d_gene: NA
v_gene: TRBV9
abundance: NA

CDR3nt: TGCGCCAGCAGCCTTAAACAACAGGGGAGCTACGAGCAGTACTTC
CDR3aa: CASSLKQQGSYEQYF
j_gene: TRBJ2-7
d_gene: TRBD1
v_gene: TRBV4-1
abundance: NA

CDR3nt: TGTGCTAGTGGTTGGGGGGGCCTAGTGGAGACCCAGTACTTC
CDR3aa: CASGWGGLVETQYF
j_gene: TRBJ2-5
d_gene: NA
v_gene: TRBV12-5
abundance: few

CDR3nt: TGTGCCAGCAGGGGAGCGGGGGGTAGCAATCAGCCCCAGCATTTT
CDR3aa: CASRGAGGSNQPQHF
j_gene: TRBJ1-5
d_gene: NA
v_gene: TRBV6-1
abundance: NA

CDR3nt: TGTGCCAGCAGTTCTCGACCAGTTTATAGCAATCAGCCCCAGCATTTT
CDR3aa: CASSSRPVYSNQPQHF
j_gene: TRBJ1-5
d_gene: NA
v_gene: TRBV12-3/TRBV12-4
abundance: NA

CDR3nt: TGTGCCAGCAAGGCGACAGGGAGGAACTATGGCTACACCTTC
CDR3aa: CASKATGRNYGYTF
j_gene: TRBJ1-2
d_gene: TRBD1
v_gene: TRBV6-1
abundance: few

CDR3nt: TGTGCCAGCAGTCCCAGACAGTGGAGAAGGTCCTACGAGCAGTACTTC
CDR3aa: CASSPRQWRRSYEQYF
j_gene: TRBJ2-7
d_gene: NA
v_gene: TRBV28
abundance: NA

CDR3nt: TGCAGTGCTAGAGATAGAAGCGGGAATTTATACGAGCAGTACTTC
CDR3aa: CSARDRSGNLYEQYF
j_gene: TRBJ2-7
d_gene: TRBD2
v_gene: TRBV20-1
abundance: NA

CDR3nt: TGTGCCAGCAGTTTACCGGGACAGAACACTGGAGCTCTCTTT
CDR3aa: CASSLPGQNTGALF
j_gene: TRBJ1-6
d_gene: TRBD1
v_gene: TRBV28
abundance: once

CDR3nt: TGTGCCAGCAGCTTAGGATCGGGGGGTCTCTATGGCTACACCTTC
CDR3aa: CASSLGSGGLYGYTF
j_gene: TRBJ1-2
d_gene: NA
v_gene: TRBV11-2
abundance: many

CDR3nt: TGTGCCAGCAGTCCGGGGACGGTCAGCGGTGCCTACGAGCAGTACTTC
CDR3aa: CASSPGTVSGAYEQYF
j_gene: TRBJ2-7
d_gene: NA
v_gene: TRBV12-3/TRBV12-4
abundance: many

CDR3nt: TGCAGTGCTCCAAAACAGGGGGCGCAGAATTCACCCCTCCACTTT
CDR3aa: CSAPKQGAQNSPLHF
j_gene: TRBJ1-6
d_gene: TRBD1
v_gene: TRBV20-1
abundance: few

CDR3nt: TGTGCCAGCAGCCGGATCAGGGAAACTGAAGCTTTCTTT
CDR3aa: CASSRIRETEAFF
j_gene: TRBJ1-1
d_gene: NA
v_gene: TRBV3-1
abundance: NA

CDR3nt: TGCGCCAGCAGCTCAAGTGGACAGGGGGCGGCCTATGGCTACACCTTC
CDR3aa: CASSSSGQGAAYGYTF
j_gene: TRBJ1-2
d_gene: TRBD1
v_gene: TRBV5-1
abundance: many

CDR3nt: TGCAGCGTCCCGATCATGAACACTGAAGCTTTCTTT
CDR3aa: CSVPIMNTEAFF
j_gene: TRBJ1-1
d_gene: NA
v_gene: TRBV29-1
abundance: NA

CDR3nt: TGTGCCACCAGCAGAGCAATCCGGCAGAACACTGAAGCTTTCTTT
CDR3aa: CATSRAIRQNTEAFF
j_gene: TRBJ1-1
d_gene: NA
v_gene: TRBV15
abundance: many

CDR3nt: TGCGCCAGCAGCCACGATCGAACCAAAGAGACCCAGTACTTC
CDR3aa: CASSHDRTKETQYF
j_gene: TRBJ2-5
d_gene: NA
v_gene: TRBV10-2
abundance: NA

CDR3nt: TGCAGCGCCTCCGGGACTAGCGGACCTTCCTACGAGCAGTACTTC
CDR3aa: CSASGTSGPSYEQYF
j_gene: TRBJ2-7
d_gene: TRBD2
v_gene: TRBV29-1
abundance: NA

CDR3nt: TGTGCCTGGAGACGTCGGACTACCGGATACGAGCAGTACTTC
CDR3aa: CAWRRRTTGYEQYF
j_gene: TRBJ2-7
d_gene: NA
v_gene: TRBV30
abundance: few

CDR3nt: TGTGCCAGCAGTTACTCTCCAGCTCATAATTCACCCCTCCACTTT
CDR3aa: CASSYSPAHNSPLHF
j_gene: TRBJ1-6
d_gene: NA
v_gene: TRBV6-2/TRBV6-3
abundance: few

CDR3nt: TGCAGTGCTAGAGTCCTTATACAGGATTCTTATGGCTACACCTTC
CDR3aa: CSARVLIQDSYGYTF
j_gene: TRBJ1-2
d_gene: NA
v_gene: TRBV20-1
abundance: NA

CDR3nt: TGTGCCAGCATCAACACCAGGGGGCTGGGTGAAAAACTGTTTTTT
CDR3aa: CASINTRGLGEKLFF
j_gene: TRBJ1-4
d_gene: TRBD1
v_gene: TRBV13
abundance: few

CDR3nt: TGTGCCACCAGCATTAACAGGGGAAACACCGGGGAGCTGTTTTTT
CDR3aa: CATSINRGNTGELFF
j_gene: TRBJ2-2
d_gene: TRBD1
v_gene: TRBV15
abundance: many

CDR3nt: TGTGCCAGCACCATTTACACCGGGACAGTGAACACTGAAGCTTTCTTT
CDR3aa: CASTIYTGTVNTEAFF
j_gene: TRBJ1-1
d_gene: TRBD1
v_gene: TRBV12-3/TRBV12-4
abundance: many

CDR3nt: TGTGCCAGCACATCCCCCGGGCCAGCCACGGCGCGGGGCAATCAGCCCCAGCATTTT
CDR3aa: CASTSPGPATARGNQPQHF
j_gene: TRBJ1-5
d_gene: NA
v_gene: TRBV28
abundance: NA

CDR3nt: TGTGCCAGCAGCTTGAGGCGGGCCCGAGAGGAGACCCAGTACTTC
CDR3aa: CASSLRRAREETQYF
j_gene: TRBJ2-5
d_gene: NA
v_gene: TRBV5-4
abundance: NA

CDR3nt: TGTGCCAGTAGTAGACGAACCGGACAGGTCAACACTGAAGCTTTCTTT
CDR3aa: CASSRRTGQVNTEAFF
j_gene: TRBJ1-1
d_gene: TRBD1
v_gene: TRBV19
abundance: NA

CDR3nt: TGTGCCAGCAGTTACGGGGTAGCAAGGGACATTCAGTACTTC
CDR3aa: CASSYGVARDIQYF
j_gene: TRBJ2-4
d_gene: NA
v_gene: TRBV6-2/TRBV6-3
abundance: NA

CDR3nt: TGTGCCAGCAGCTTAGTTCCAGCGGGACCCACCTACGAGCAGTACTTC
CDR3aa: CASSLVPAGPTYEQYF
j_gene: TRBJ2-7
d_gene: TRBD2
v_gene: TRBV7-2
abundance: few

CDR3nt: TGTGCCGGAACAGCTCTGGTGAACTATGGCTACACCTTC
CDR3aa: CAGTALVNYGYTF
j_gene: TRBJ1-2
d_gene: NA
v_gene: TRBV18
abundance: few

CDR3nt: TGCAGCGTAACGACAGGGGCAAGGAATCAGCCCCAGCATTTT
CDR3aa: CSVTTGARNQPQHF
j_gene: TRBJ1-5
d_gene: TRBD1
v_gene: TRBV29-1
abundance: few

CDR3nt: TGTGCCAGCAGTTTATGGGGGCTGTCTGAAGCTTTCTTT
CDR3aa: CASSLWGLSEAFF
j_gene: TRBJ1-1
d_gene: NA
v_gene: TRBV27
abundance: once

CDR3nt: TGTGCCAGCAAAACAGAGGGACACGAGCAGTACTTC
CDR3aa: CASKTEGHEQYF
j_gene: TRBJ2-7
d_gene: NA
v_gene: TRBV6-1
abundance: few

CDR3nt: TGTGCCAGCAGCCCGAGGGGGCTACCCTCGTCGCAGTACTTC
CDR3aa: CASSPRGLPSSQYF
j_gene: TRBJ2-7
d_gene: TRBD1
v_gene: TRBV3-1
abundance: few

CDR3nt: TGTGCCAGTAGTAGAGTAGTGGGGGACTCCTACGAGCAGTACTTC
CDR3aa: CASSRVVGDSYEQYF
j_gene: TRBJ2-7
d_gene: NA
v_gene: TRBV19
abundance: NA

CDR3nt: TGTGCCAGCAGCTTCAGCAGGGCGAACACTGAAGCTTTCTTT
CDR3aa: CASSFSRANTEAFF
j_gene: TRBJ1-1
d_gene: NA
v_gene: TRBV7-9
abundance: NA

CDR3nt: TGTGCCAGCAGCCCCAGGGTCGGAAACACCATATATTTT
CDR3aa: CASSPRVGNTIYF
j_gene: TRBJ1-3
d_gene: NA
v_gene: TRBV7-2
abundance: NA

CDR3nt: TGTGCCAGCAGCGTTGATGTGACAGGGCCGGCGAGCGATCAGCCCCAGCATTTT
CDR3aa: CASSVDVTGPASDQPQHF
j_gene: TRBJ1-5
d_gene: TRBD1
v_gene: TRBV2
abundance: NA

CDR3nt: TGTGCCAGCATCAAGGACGTAACAAACACTGAAGCTTTCTTT
CDR3aa: CASIKDVTNTEAFF
j_gene: TRBJ1-1
d_gene: NA
v_gene: TRBV6-1
abundance: few

CDR3nt: TGTGCCAGCAGCGCGACAATATCCTACGAGCAGTACTTC
CDR3aa: CASSATISYEQYF
j_gene: TRBJ2-7
d_gene: NA
v_gene: TRBV3-1
abundance: few